This TCR beta chain was sequenced in a study of cytomegalovirus exposure and HLA in healthy donors. Across the study: Most donors, 70% to 85% of a few hundred genotyped, fell in the Caucasian-associated ancestry cluster.

Primers included in the PCR were 60 Vbeta and 13 Jbeta primers. The repertoire was sequenced with immunoSEQ multiplex PCR; TCRdb's copy has only in-frame clones and lacks some. The sample lists roughly 160,000 clones, over 75% seen once, with more than 3.5% in the top ten. This CDR3 has 14 amino acids. Trimming cost V 2 bases and J 2 bases, with 10 bases left between them. The V gene's germline CDR1 is LNHNV and CDR2 YYDKDF (reference sequence). Comments on this clone: Its specificity is unknown.

Regarding the study as a whole: Evidence from a later analysis indicated that most CMV-associated TCR beta chains looked HLA-restricted. Earlier analysis yielded a pattern in which most TCR beta V segments were productive about 87% or about 30% of the time. Investigators reported more than 150 TCR beta chains as tied to cytomegalovirus.

This receptor was obtained from a man aged 35-49 years in good health and CMV-seronegative. The source material was PBMCs. This chain links TRBV15 with TRBJ2-7; D is perhaps TRBD1 (6 bases). DNA of the CDR3: TGTGCCACCAGCAGAAACAGGGCGCCCTACGAGCAGTACTTC. Its protein is CATSRNRAPYEQYF.